These 15 T cell receptor beta chains share one sample of origin, sequenced in a study of cytomegalovirus exposure and HLA in healthy donors. TCRdb keeps only in-frame clones here, not all; method: immunoSEQ multiplex PCR. The table shows some 150,000 clones, with more than 80% occurring only once. The sequenced sample consisted of PBMCs. The origin of the receptors is a woman in her twenties or thirties in good health and CMV-seropositive.

This sequence joins TRBV6-5 and TRBJ2-7; the D gene is possibly TRBD2 (5 bases). V shed 2 bases and J shed 5 bases, with 16 bases lying between them. The CDR3 length is 15 residues. Germline CDR1 is MNHEY and CDR2 is SVGAGI. CDR3 coding DNA: TGTGCCAGCAGTTACGTCCGGGGATCGTTCGACGAGCAGTACTTC. It yields the protein CASSYVRGSFDEQYF.

This clone occurred a few times. This chain links TRBV10-1 with TRBJ2-7, with D maybe TRBD1 (5 bases). The germline V gene has CDR1 WNHNN and CDR2 SYGVQD (reference sequence). The CDR3 covers 14 residues. Between the trimmed V and J ends, which lost 2 bases and 3 bases, there was a span of 11 bases. The chain's CDR3 is CASSEAGMIYEQYF. The CDR3 coding sequence is TGCGCCAGCAGTGAGGCAGGGATGATCTACGAGCAGTACTTC.

This chain uses TRBV5-6 with TRBJ2-7, with TRBD1 identical over 7 bases. There are 13 residues in the CDR3. In germline, CDR1 is SGHDT, CDR2 YYEEEE. V dropped 3 bases and J dropped 4; count of bases not matched to a gene: 4. Here the CDR3 reads CASSSGQPYEQYF. In DNA, the CDR3 is TGTGCCAGCAGCTCGGGACAGCCTTACGAGCAGTACTTC.

The J gene is TRBJ2-1, the V gene TRBV5-1; 8 nucleotides match TRBD1. This CDR3 has 15 amino acids. The ends lost 3 bases at V and 5 bases at J; junction bases unmatched: 7. The germline CDR1 and CDR2 sequences are SGHRS and YFSETQ. The CDR3 DNA reads TGCGCCAGCAGCTCTTCAGGACAGGGCCACAATGAGCAGTTCTTC. This gives the protein CASSSSGQGHNEQFF.

This sequence joins TRBV27 and TRBJ2-7; 9 bases are shared with TRBD1. Germline-derived CDR1 and CDR2 are MNHEY and SMNVEV (reference sequence). CDR3 size: 14 residues. V was clipped by 5 bases and J by 3 bases; unmatched bases: 5. Written as DNA, the CDR3 is TGTGCCAGCAGTCAAGCGACAGGGGGCTACGAGCAGTACTTC. This sequence encodes CASSQATGGYEQYF.

CDR3 nucleotides: TGTGCCAGCAGCTCGACTAGCGTGGGGGAGCAGTACTTC. It encodes CASSSTSVGEQYF. The chain recombines TRBV11-2 with TRBJ2-7, with TRBD2 matching over 8 bases. Germline CDR1 and CDR2: SGHAT and FQNNGV. Germline trimming cut 4 bases from V and 7 bases from J; bases unmatched to any gene: 6. This CDR3 comprises 13 residues.

The V gene is TRBV28, the J gene TRBJ2-7, with 13 bases lining up with TRBD2. CDR1 and CDR2 (germline): MDHEN, SYDVKM. The CDR3 loop spans 14 amino acids. V shed 5 bases, J shed 12 bases, and the junction held 10 bases outside the gene matches. The CDR3 region has the DNA TGTGCCAGCAGTACTTTCGGGACTAGCGGGATATGGTACTTC. Its protein product is CASSTFGTSGIWYF.

V is TRBV7-6 and J is TRBJ1-1; 8 bases map to TRBD1. The V segment lost 5 bases and the J segment 4 bases; nucleotides outside the gene matches: 9. The CDR3 contains 15 residues. Germline values: CDR1 SGHVS, CDR2 FNYEAQ. This CDR3 is CASSGLQGAGTEAFF. The CDR3, as DNA: TGTGCCAGCAGCGGCCTCCAGGGGGCTGGCACTGAAGCTTTCTTT.

This clone has a single count. The gene calls are TRBV28 and TRBJ2-7; 11 nucleotides agree with TRBD2. The CDR3 runs 14 residues. The germline V gene encodes CDR1 MDHEN and CDR2 SYDVKM. The trim removed 2 bases at V and 6 bases at J, leaving 3 bases unmatched. DNA for the CDR3: TGTGCCAGCAGTTTACTAGCGGGGGGAGGCGAGCAGTACTTC. It encodes CASSLLAGGGEQYF.

This clone came up once. V and J are TRBV28 and TRBJ2-1; the D gene is possibly TRBD2 (5 bases). Per the germline V gene, CDR1 is MDHEN and CDR2 is SYDVKM. With 4 bases removed from V and 5 bases from J, the gap between germline ends came to 15 bases. This CDR3 spans 15 amino acids. The CDR3 sequence is CASSSPTAGNNEQFF. The CDR3 DNA reads TGTGCCAGCAGTTCCCCCACCGCGGGTAACAATGAGCAGTTCTTC.

This rearrangement joins TRBV7-2 to TRBJ1-3; D remains ambiguous. The CDR3 has 12 amino acids. The germline CDR1 and CDR2 sequences are SGHTA and FQGNSA. Trimming stripped 5 bases from V and 4 bases from J, with 6 bases between. In DNA form, the CDR3 reads TGTGCCAGCAGCCTATCCGGAAACACCATATATTTT. This codes for CASSLSGNTIYF.

A note on this clone: The junction and the germline gene differ at one end; a read error may be behind it. The rearrangement links TRBV13 to TRBJ2-7; weak D call: TRBD2 (7 bases). Looked up from germline, CDR1 is PRHDT and CDR2 is FYEKMQ (reference sequence). The CDR3 spans 13 residues. The CDR3 protein is CASSLGRGRGSVF. As DNA, the CDR3 is TGTGCCAGCAGCTTAGGCCGGGGGAGGGGGTCCGTTTTC.

The chain combines TRBV2 with TRBJ2-1; perhaps TRBD1 as D (7 bases). Trimming took 6 bases from V and 7 from J, leaving 10 bases between them. From germline, CDR1 is SNHLY and CDR2 FYNNEI. CDR3 length: 12 residues. CDR3 DNA sequence: TGTGCCAGCAGCCCAGGGGGGAATGAGCAGTTCTTC. Amino acids: CASSPGGNEQFF.

The V gene is TRBV7-8, the J gene TRBJ2-2, with D uncertain. The ends were cut back, 7 bases at V and 3 bases at J, with 21 bases in the middle. Germline V lookup: CDR1 SGHVS, CDR2 FQNEAQ. The CDR3 loop spans 17 amino acids. CDR3 coding DNA: TGTGCCAGCACCTACTACTTAGATGGTTACGACACCGGGGAGCTGTTTTTT. Translated: CASTYYLDGYDTGELFF.

The chain recombines TRBV11-1 with TRBJ1-2; D is unresolved. Germline V gene sequence: CDR1 SGHAT, CDR2 FQDESV (reference sequence). CDR3 length equals 13 residues. Trimming left V 5 bases short and J 5 bases short, with 12 bases between. CDR3 amino acids: CASSQTERYGYTF. The CDR3 DNA follows: TGTGCCAGCAGCCAAACTGAACGTTATGGCTACACCTTC.